Listed below are T cell receptor beta chains from one sample, sequenced in a study of blood T cell repertoires in COVID-19. TCRdb's copy holds only in-frame clones and misses some; the assay was immunoSEQ multiplex PCR. The data show over 35,000 clones, roughly nine tenths seen once. Specimen: peripheral blood. The origin of the receptors is a man between 65 and 79 years old with active COVID-19. The CDR3 runs from the conserved cysteine through the conserved F or W. Fields, in order: D gene, J gene, clone size, CDR3 length, V gene, CDR3 DNA, CDR3 protein. A D gene is named only where the DNA matches it firmly. Expanded clones are given a class, and other clones once, few, many or no size at all.

-,TRBJ1-5,-,14,TRBV5-1,TGCGCCAGCAGCTTCAGAGGGGAGGGACAGCCCCAGCATTTT,CASSFRGEGQPQHF
TRBD1,TRBJ1-2,-,18,TRBV27,TGTGCCAGCAGTTTGGGACCGGGACAGGGACCAACTAACTATGGCTACACCTTC,CASSLGPGQGPTNYGYTF
-,TRBJ1-5,-,13,TRBV3-1/TRBV3-2,TGTGCCAGCAGCCAGAGTCCTAATCAGCCCCAGCATTTT,CASSQSPNQPQHF
-,TRBJ2-1,-,12,TRBV12-3/TRBV12-4,TGTGCCAGCTCCCAGGAGGGGTGGGAGCAGTTCTTC,CASSQEGWEQFF
-,TRBJ2-1,few,15,TRBV6-2/TRBV6-3,TGTGCCAGCAGTACCTCGGGGTTGACCTACAATGAGCAGTTCTTC,CASSTSGLTYNEQFF
TRBD2,TRBJ2-2,-,18,TRBV7-2,TGTGCCAGCAGCTTAACCGGTTGGGGGGGTGGGAACACCGGGGAGCTGTTTTTT,CASSLTGWGGGNTGELFF
-,TRBJ2-7,once,15,TRBV6-4,TGTGCCAGCAGACCCCCGGGACATGACTCCTACGAGCAGTACTTC,CASRPPGHDSYEQYF
TRBD2,TRBJ2-7,-,14,TRBV10-3,TGTGCCATCGGGAGCGGGAGGGACGACTACGAGCAGTACTTC,CAIGSGRDDYEQYF
-,TRBJ2-2,-,13,TRBV7-9,TGTGCCCGCAGAGGCGGGAACACCGGGGAGCTGTTTTTT,CARRGGNTGELFF
-,TRBJ2-2,-,17,TRBV7-2,TGTGCCAGCAGCCCCGCGGGGCGAAGAGGTGGAACCGGGGAGCTGTTTTTT,CASSPAGRRGGTGELFF
-,TRBJ2-4,-,13,TRBV11-2,TGTGCCAGCAGCCCCTCTTACAGGAACATTCAGTACTTC,CASSPSYRNIQYF
-,TRBJ2-7,-,14,TRBV4-3,TGCGCCAGCAGCCAGGGGGCCGTCGGCTACGAGCAGTACTTC,CASSQGAVGYEQYF
-,TRBJ2-3,-,15,TRBV27,-,CASSSSIKLGDTQYF
TRBD1,TRBJ2-3,-,18,TRBV4-1,TGCGCCAGCAGCCAATTGGGACAGGTACTGGGGGGCACAGATACGCAGTATTTT,CASSQLGQVLGGTDTQYF
-,TRBJ1-2,-,13,TRBV2,TGTGCCAGCAGTGGTACGGCGGTGGGTGGCTACACCTTC,CASSGTAVGGYTF
TRBD1,TRBJ2-7,-,15,TRBV6-5,TGTGCCAGCAGTTCCCGACAGGGGGCCTTCCACGAGCAGTACTTC,CASSSRQGAFHEQYF
TRBD1,TRBJ2-5,-,14,TRBV3-1/TRBV3-2,TGTGCCAGAGCCGGGGACAGATTCCAAGAGACCCAGTACTTC,CARAGDRFQETQYF
TRBD1,TRBJ2-5,-,19,TRBV4-2,TGTGCCAGCAGCCAAGACAGGTCAGGGGGAGTTGGTTCTGGAGAGACCCAGTACTTC,CASSQDRSGGVGSGETQYF
-,TRBJ2-3,-,15,TRBV7-2,TGTGCCAGCAGCCTCCAGACAGGCCCCACAGATACGCAGTATTTT,CASSLQTGPTDTQYF
TRBD2,TRBJ2-1,-,16,TRBV5-1,TGCGCCAGCAGCCCAATAGCGGGGGGGTCCTACAATGAGCAGTTCTTC,CASSPIAGGSYNEQFF
-,TRBJ1-2,-,16,TRBV7-8,TGTGCCAGCAGCCCCCGGGGGGGCGTCCTAAACTATGGCTACACCTTC,CASSPRGGVLNYGYTF
TRBD2,TRBJ2-7,-,17,TRBV18,TGTGCCAGCTCACCGGGACTAGCGGGGGGGCCCAGTGTCGAGCAGTACTTC,CASSPGLAGGPSVEQYF
-,TRBJ2-7,-,14,TRBV5-4,TGTGCCAGCAGCTTGACAGGTCGCTCCTACGAGCAGTACTTC,CASSLTGRSYEQYF
-,TRBJ1-2,-,14,TRBV25-1,TGTGCCAGCAGTGAATATCTGGGGCTTCGGGGCTACACCTTC,CASSEYLGLRGYTF
TRBD1,TRBJ1-6,-,13,TRBV7-2,TGTGCCAGCAGCCGGACAGGGAGGGCGCCCCTCCACTTT,CASSRTGRAPLHF
TRBD2,TRBJ2-7,once,13,TRBV19,TGTGCCAGTAGTATACAGGGAGGGGACGAGCAGTACTTC,CASSIQGGDEQYF
-,TRBJ1-3,-,14,TRBV30,TGTGCCTGGAGCAGGGGAGTTAGTGGAAACACCATATATTTT,CAWSRGVSGNTIYF
TRBD1,TRBJ1-1,-,14,TRBV19,TGTGCCAGTACCACAGGGGGCGGGAACACTGAAGCTTTCTTT,CASTTGGGNTEAFF
-,TRBJ2-1,-,12,TRBV13,TGTGCCAGCAGCTTATATTACAATGAGCAGTTCTTC,CASSLYYNEQFF
TRBD1,TRBJ1-2,-,20,TRBV4-3,TGCGCCAGCAGCCACCCAAGGAGCCAGGGGGAAAAGGTACTTAACTATGGCTACACCTTC,CASSHPRSQGEKVLNYGYTF
TRBD1,TRBJ1-6,-,16,TRBV15,TGTGCCACCAGCAGAGATACAGGGGGCGGTAATTCACCCCTCCACTTT,CATSRDTGGGNSPLHF
-,TRBJ2-1,few,13,TRBV7-3,TGTGCCAGCAGCTTAACTAGCACGACTGAGCAGTTCTTC,CASSLTSTTEQFF
TRBD2,TRBJ2-7,once,13,TRBV30,TGTGCCAGTCAAGAAGCGGGAGCCTACGAGCAGTACTTC,CASQEAGAYEQYF
-,TRBJ1-5,-,14,TRBV30,TGTGCCTATGAGAACCGAGGTAGCAATCAGCCCCAGCATTTT,CAYENRGSNQPQHF
TRBD1,TRBJ2-5,-,16,TRBV5-5,TGTGCCAGCAGCAGTCCGTCAGACAGGGGGATAGAGACCCAGTACTTC,CASSSPSDRGIETQYF
-,TRBJ2-3,-,12,TRBV28,TGTGCCAGCATGAGGTCCCGATATACGCAGTATTTT,CASMRSRYTQYF
-,TRBJ2-5,once,22,TRBV27,TGTGCCAGCAGTTTTCGAGGGAGGACTTGGACTCAGGTGGGCTATGGACAAGAGACCCAGTACTTC,CASSFRGRTWTQVGYGQETQYF
-,TRBJ1-2,-,14,TRBV6-5,TGTGCCAGCAGTTACTCAGGAGAGAACTATGGCTACACCTTC,CASSYSGENYGYTF
-,TRBJ2-7,-,13,TRBV5-5,TGTGCCAGCAGCTTGGTCAACACACACGAGCAGTACTTC,CASSLVNTHEQYF
-,TRBJ2-7,-,13,TRBV6-1,TGTGCCAGCAGCACACCCCCGGGGTACGAGCAGTACTTC,CASSTPPGYEQYF
-,TRBJ1-1,-,14,TRBV7-3,TGTGCCAGCAGCTTAGACTACAGGGCCACTGAAGCTTTCTTT,CASSLDYRATEAFF
TRBD1,TRBJ1-2,-,14,TRBV28,TGTGCCAGCAGTTTACCGACAGGGACCCATGGCTACACCTTC,CASSLPTGTHGYTF
TRBD1,TRBJ2-1,-,20,TRBV24-1,TGTGCCACCAGTGACCCAAGACAGGGGGCTTCACTTAGCTCCTACAATGAGCAGTTCTTC,CATSDPRQGASLSSYNEQFF
TRBD2,TRBJ2-1,-,15,TRBV15,TGTGCCACCAGCAAAGGACTAGCGGGAGGGAATGAGCAGTTCTTC,CATSKGLAGGNEQFF
TRBD2,TRBJ2-5,-,12,TRBV6-5,TGTGCCAGCGGACTAGCGGGGGAGACCCAGTACTTC,CASGLAGETQYF
TRBD1,TRBJ1-5,-,15,TRBV24-1,TGTGCCACCAGTGACGCTGGACAGGGAATACAGCCCCAGCATTTT,CATSDAGQGIQPQHF
TRBD1,TRBJ2-6,-,18,TRBV24-1,TGTGCCACCAGTGGCCGGGACAGGGATCTTTCTGGGGCCAACGTCCTGACTTTC,CATSGRDRDLSGANVLTF
-,TRBJ1-2,-,12,TRBV28,TGTGCCGCCTTCCTCCAAGGCCAGGGGTACACCTTC,CAAFLQGQGYTF
-,TRBJ2-1,-,15,TRBV18,TGTGCCAGCTCACCGGGAGTGTCTGGGAGGAATGAGCAGTTCTTC,CASSPGVSGRNEQFF